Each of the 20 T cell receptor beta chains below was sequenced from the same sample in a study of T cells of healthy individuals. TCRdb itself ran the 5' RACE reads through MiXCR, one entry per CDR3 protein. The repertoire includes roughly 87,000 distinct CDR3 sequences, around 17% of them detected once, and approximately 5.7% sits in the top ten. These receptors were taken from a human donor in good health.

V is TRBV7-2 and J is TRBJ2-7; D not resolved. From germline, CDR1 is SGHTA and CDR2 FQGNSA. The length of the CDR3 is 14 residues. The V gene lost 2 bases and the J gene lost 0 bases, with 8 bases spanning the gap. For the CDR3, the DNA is TGTGCCAGCAGCTTAATGCACGCCTCCTACGAGCAGTACTTC. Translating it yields CASSLMHASYEQYF.

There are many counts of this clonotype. The CDR3: CASRPGQGYGYTF. The CDR3, as DNA: TGTGCCAGCCGACCTGGACAGGGCTATGGCTACACCTTC. V is TRBV28 and J is TRBJ1-2, with TRBD1 matching over 8 bases. The trim removed 8 bases at V and 4 bases at J, leaving 6 bases unmatched. CDR3 length: 13 residues. Germline V gives CDR1 MDHEN, CDR2 SYDVKM.

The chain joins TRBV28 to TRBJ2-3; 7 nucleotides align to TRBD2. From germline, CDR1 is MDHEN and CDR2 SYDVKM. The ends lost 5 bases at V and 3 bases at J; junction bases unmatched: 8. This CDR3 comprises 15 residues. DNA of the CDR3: TGTGCCAGCAGTAGACCGGGAGGAAGGACAGATACGCAGTATTTT. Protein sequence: CASSRPGGRTDTQYF.

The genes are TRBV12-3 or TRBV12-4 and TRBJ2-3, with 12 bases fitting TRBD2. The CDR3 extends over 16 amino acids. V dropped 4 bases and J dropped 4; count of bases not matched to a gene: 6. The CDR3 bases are TGTGCCAGCAGTTCGACTAGCGGGGGTATCGCAGATACGCAGTATTTT. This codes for CASSSTSGGIADTQYF.

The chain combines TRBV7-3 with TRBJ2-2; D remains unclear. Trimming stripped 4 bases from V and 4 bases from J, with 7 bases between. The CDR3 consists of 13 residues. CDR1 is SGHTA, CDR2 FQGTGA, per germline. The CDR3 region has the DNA TGTGCCAGCAGCTCTCGGCCCACCGGGGAGCTGTTTTTT. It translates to CASSSRPTGELFF.

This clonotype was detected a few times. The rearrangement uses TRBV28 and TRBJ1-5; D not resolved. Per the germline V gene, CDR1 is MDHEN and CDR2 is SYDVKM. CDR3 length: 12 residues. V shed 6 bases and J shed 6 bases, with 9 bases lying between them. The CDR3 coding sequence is TGTGCCAGCAGCCAGCCTGGTCAGCCCCAGCATTTT. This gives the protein CASSQPGQPQHF.

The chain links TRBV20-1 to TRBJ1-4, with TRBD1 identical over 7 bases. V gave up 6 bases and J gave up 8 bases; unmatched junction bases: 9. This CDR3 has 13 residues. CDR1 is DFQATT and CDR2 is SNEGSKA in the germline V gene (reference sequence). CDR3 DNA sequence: TGCAGTGCCACGACAGGGTTTAGAGAAAAACTGTTTTTT. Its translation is CSATTGFREKLFF.

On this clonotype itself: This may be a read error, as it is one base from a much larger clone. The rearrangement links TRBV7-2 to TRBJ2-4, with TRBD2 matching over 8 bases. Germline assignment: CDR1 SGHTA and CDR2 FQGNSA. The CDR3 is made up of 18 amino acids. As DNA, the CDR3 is TGTGTCAGCAGCTTAAATCCTAGCGGGCCATTAGCCAAAAACATTCAGTACTTC. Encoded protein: CVSSLNPSGPLAKNIQYF.

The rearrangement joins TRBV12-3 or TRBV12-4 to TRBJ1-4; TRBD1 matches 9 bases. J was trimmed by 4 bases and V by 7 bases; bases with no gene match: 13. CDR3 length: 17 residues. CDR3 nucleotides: TGTGCCAGCACTCCGGGACAGGGCTTCTCTTTTAATGAAAAACTGTTTTTT. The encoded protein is CASTPGQGFSFNEKLFF.

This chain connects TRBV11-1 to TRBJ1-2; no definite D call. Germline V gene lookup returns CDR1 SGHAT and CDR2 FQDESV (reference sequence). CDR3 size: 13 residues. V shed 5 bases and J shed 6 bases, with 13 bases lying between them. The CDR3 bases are TGTGCCAGCAGCGAGACTTACATCGATGGCTACACCTTC. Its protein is CASSETYIDGYTF. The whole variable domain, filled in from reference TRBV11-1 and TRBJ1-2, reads EAEVAQSPRYKITEKSQAVAFWCDPISGHATLYWYRQILGQGPELLVQFQDESVVDDSQLPKDRFSAERLKGVDSTLKIQPAELGDSAMYLCASSETYIDGYTFGSGTRLTVV.

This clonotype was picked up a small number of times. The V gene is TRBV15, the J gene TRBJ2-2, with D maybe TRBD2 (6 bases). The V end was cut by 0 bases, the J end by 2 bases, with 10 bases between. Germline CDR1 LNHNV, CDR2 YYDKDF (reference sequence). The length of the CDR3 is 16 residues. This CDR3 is CATSRDGGRNTGELFF. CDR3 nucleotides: TGTGCCACCAGCAGAGATGGGGGGAGAAACACCGGGGAGCTGTTTTTT.

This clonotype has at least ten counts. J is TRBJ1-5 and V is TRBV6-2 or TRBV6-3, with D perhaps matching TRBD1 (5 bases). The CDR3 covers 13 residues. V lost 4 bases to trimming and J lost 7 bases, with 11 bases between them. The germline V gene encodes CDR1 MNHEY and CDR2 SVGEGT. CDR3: CASSWAGRQPQHF. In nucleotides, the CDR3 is TGTGCCAGCAGTTGGGCAGGGCGCCAGCCCCAGCATTTT.

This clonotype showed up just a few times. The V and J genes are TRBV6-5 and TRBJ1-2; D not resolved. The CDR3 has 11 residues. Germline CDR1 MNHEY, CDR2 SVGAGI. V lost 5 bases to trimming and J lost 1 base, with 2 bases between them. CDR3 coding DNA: TGTGCCAGCAGTGATAACTATGGCTACACCTTC. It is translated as CASSDNYGYTF.

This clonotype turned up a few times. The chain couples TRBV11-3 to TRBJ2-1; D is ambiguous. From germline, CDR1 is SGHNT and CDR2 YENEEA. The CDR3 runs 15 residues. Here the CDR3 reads CASRVEVWRLAEQFF. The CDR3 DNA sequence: TGTGCAAGTCGCGTAGAGGTCTGGAGACTGGCTGAGCAGTTCTTC.

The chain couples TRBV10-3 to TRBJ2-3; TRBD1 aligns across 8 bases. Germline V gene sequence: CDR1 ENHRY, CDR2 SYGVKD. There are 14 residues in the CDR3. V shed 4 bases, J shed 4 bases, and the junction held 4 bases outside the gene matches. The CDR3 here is CAISVDRGSDTQYF. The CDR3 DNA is TGTGCCATCAGTGTTGACAGGGGATCAGATACGCAGTATTTT.

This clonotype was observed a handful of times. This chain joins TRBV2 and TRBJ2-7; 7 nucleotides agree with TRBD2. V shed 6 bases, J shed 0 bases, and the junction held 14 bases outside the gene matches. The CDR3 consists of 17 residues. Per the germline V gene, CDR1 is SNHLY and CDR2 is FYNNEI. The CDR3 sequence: CASSPLPTGTISYEQYF. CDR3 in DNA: TGTGCCAGCAGCCCCCTCCCGACGGGGACTATCTCCTACGAGCAGTACTTC. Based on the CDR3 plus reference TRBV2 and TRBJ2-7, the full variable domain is EPEVTQTPSHQVTQMGQEVILRCVPISNHLYFYWYRQILGQKVEFLVSFYNNEISEKSEIFDDQFSVERPDGSNFTLKIRSTKLEDSAMYFCASSPLPTGTISYEQYFGPGTRLTVT.

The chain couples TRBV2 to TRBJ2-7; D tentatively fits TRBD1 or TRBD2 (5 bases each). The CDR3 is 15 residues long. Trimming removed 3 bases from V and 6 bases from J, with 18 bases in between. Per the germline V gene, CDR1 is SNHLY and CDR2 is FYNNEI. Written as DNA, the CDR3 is TGTGCCAGCAGTGAGCGGGCAGGGCCGGTGTCCGAGCAGTACTTC. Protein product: CASSERAGPVSEQYF.

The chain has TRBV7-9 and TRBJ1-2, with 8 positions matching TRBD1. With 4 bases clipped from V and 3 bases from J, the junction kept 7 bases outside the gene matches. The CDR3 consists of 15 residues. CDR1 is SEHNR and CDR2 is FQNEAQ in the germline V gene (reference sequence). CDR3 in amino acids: CASSSQGARHYGYTF. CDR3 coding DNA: TGTGCCAGCAGCTCCCAGGGGGCGAGACACTATGGCTACACCTTC. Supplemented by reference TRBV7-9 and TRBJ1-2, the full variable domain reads DTGVSQNPRHKITKRGQNVTFRCDPISEHNRLYWYRQTLGQGPEFLTYFQNEAQLEKSRLLSDRFSAERPKGSFSTLEIQRTEQGDSAMYLCASSSQGARHYGYTFGSGTRLTVV.

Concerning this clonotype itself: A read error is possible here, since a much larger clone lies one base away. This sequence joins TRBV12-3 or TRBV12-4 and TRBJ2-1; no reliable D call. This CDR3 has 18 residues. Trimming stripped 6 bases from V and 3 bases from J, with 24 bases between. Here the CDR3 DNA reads TGTGCCAGCAGCCACCTTTCTGCAGTGTCGCCGAACTACAATGAGCAGTTCTTC. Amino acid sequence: CASSHLSAVSPNYNEQFF.

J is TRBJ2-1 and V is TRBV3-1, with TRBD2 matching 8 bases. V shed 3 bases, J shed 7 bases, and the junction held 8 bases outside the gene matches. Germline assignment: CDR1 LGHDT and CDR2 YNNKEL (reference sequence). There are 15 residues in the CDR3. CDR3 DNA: TGTGCCAGCAGCCACAGGGGCGGGAGGAGTAATGAGCAGTTCTTC. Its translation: CASSHRGGRSNEQFF.